The T cell receptor (beta chain) described here comes from a study of blood T cell repertoires in COVID-19 (dated by TCRdb to about 2020). About the study as a whole: The collaborator samples originated in the United States, Italy and Spain and spanned the acute and convalescent phases of COVID-19. The material from the prospective study consisted of cDNA or gDNA derived from T cells, B-cell-depleted T cells, or PBMCs. Deeply sampled blood TCRbeta repertoires from subjects exposed to, actively infected with, or recovered from COVID-19 were included in the dataset. The repertoires were released in a freely available public database intended as a resource for research on the immune response to SARS-CoV-2. The samples were drawn from two sources: the first 160 participants of the ongoing ImmuneRACE study, and 1,000 to 1,500 subjects contributed by 6 global collaborators. Sample metadata almost always included a de-identified subject ID, COVID-19 status, age in years and sex. Where available, HLA class I and class II types were taken from metadata supplied by the sample provider and were not determined by assay-based typing.

The immunoSEQ Assay, a bias-controlled multiplex PCR, was used to amplify TCRbeta CDR3 regions from genomic DNA. On the authors' methods: Within the assay, amplification of reference gene primers was used to estimate how many nucleated cells each sample contained. To quantify the absolute abundance of each unique TCRbeta CDR3 rearrangement, sequence reads were collapsed and filtered. For each sample, productive Simpson clonality was calculated as the square root of Simpson's diversity index across productive rearrangements. TCRdb retrieved this table from immuneACCESS and kept in-frame rearrangements only. Not all clones are present; in checked studies, unresolved V genes account for under half, and no reason is known for the remainder. The V and J calls and clone size come from that table; D and trimming were worked out from the DNA. This sample gives 240,000 or so clones in total; 70% to 75% of them show up just once. The ten largest make up about 3.1% of the sample.

The study at large found these results: How much clinical and demographic metadata was included differed by source and by participant, and the metadata was provided uncurated.

Each collaborating institution followed its own protocols to collect whole blood in K2EDTA tubes. For TCRbeta analysis, collaborator samples were shipped as frozen whole blood, as isolated PBMCs, or as DNA extracted from either sample type. The sample holds many counts of this clone. Its binding antigen is unknown. No per-base quality is available; no much larger clone lies one base away. The junction shows trimming of 4 bases on V and 4 bases on J, plus 13 bases between the germline ends. The germline V gene (reference sequence) provides CDR1 SEHNR and CDR2 FQNEAQ. The CDR3 sequence holds 14 residues, the cysteine and phenylalanine included. The sequence is cut down to CDR3 DNA, 42 bases in frame from base 1.

Sample: peripheral blood. The chain employs TRBV7-9 and TRBJ1-2, with TRBD1 perhaps the D gene, on 5 matching bases. The clonotype originates from a woman of 80 years or more with acute or convalescent COVID-19. The DNA reads TGTGCCAGCAGCTCACGGGGGGGTAGCTATGGCTACACCTTC. It encodes CASSSRGGSYGYTF.